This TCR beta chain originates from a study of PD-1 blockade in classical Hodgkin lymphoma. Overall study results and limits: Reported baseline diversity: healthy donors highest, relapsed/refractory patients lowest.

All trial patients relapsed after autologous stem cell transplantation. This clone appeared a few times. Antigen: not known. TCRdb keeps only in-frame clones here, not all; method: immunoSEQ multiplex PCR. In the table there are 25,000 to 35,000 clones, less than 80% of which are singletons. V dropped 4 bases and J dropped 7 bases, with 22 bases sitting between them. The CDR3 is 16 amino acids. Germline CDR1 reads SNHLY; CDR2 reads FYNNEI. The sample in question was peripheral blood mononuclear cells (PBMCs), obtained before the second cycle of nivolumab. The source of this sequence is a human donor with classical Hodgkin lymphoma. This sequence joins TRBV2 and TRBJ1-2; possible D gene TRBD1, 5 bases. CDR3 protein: CASSVAGTLLRIGYTF. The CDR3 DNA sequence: TGTGCCAGCAGTGTGGCAGGGACCCTCCTGAGGATTGGCTACACCTTC.